These T cell receptor beta chains were read from a single sample in a study of T cells in Graves' hyperthyroidism and ophthalmopathy. A single record per CDR3 protein comes from TCRdb applying MiXCR to the multiplex PCR reads. The sample comprises about 200,000 distinct CDR3 sequences, approximately 16% of which are singletons, and approximately 56% rests with the top ten. Source material: blood. The receptors come from a woman aged 45 to 65 with Graves' hyperthyroidism. Each CDR3 is given with its conserved first and last residue. A D gene is named only where the DNA matches it firmly. Only some rows state a clone size, as once, few, many or a class for expanded clones.

clone size: few; J gene: TRBJ2-2; V gene: TRBV2; D gene: -; CDR3 DNA: TGTGCCAGCGGGGCCCCGGTCGCGGGGGCCACCGGGGAGCTGTTTTTT; CDR3 protein: CASGAPVAGATGELFF
clone size: -; J gene: TRBJ2-3; V gene: TRBV7-3; D gene: -; CDR3 DNA: TGTGCCAGCAGCTTAGGATGGGCCCCGAACACAGATACGCAGTATTTT; CDR3 protein: CASSLGWAPNTDTQYF
clone size: -; J gene: TRBJ2-2; V gene: TRBV19; D gene: TRBD2; CDR3 DNA: TGTGCCAGTAGTATCCCAGGACTAGCAAGAACCGGGGAGCTGTTTTTT; CDR3 protein: CASSIPGLARTGELFF
clone size: many; J gene: TRBJ1-5; V gene: TRBV7-2; D gene: -; CDR3 DNA: TGTGCCAGCAGCTTATCCAGGGACATTCCCAATCAGCCCCAGCATTTT; CDR3 protein: CASSLSRDIPNQPQHF
clone size: few; J gene: TRBJ1-5; V gene: TRBV19; D gene: -; CDR3 DNA: TGTGCCAGTACCCAGGCCCGGGATAATCAGCCCCAGCATTTT; CDR3 protein: CASTQARDNQPQHF
clone size: many; J gene: TRBJ1-2; V gene: TRBV20-1; D gene: TRBD1; CDR3 DNA: TGCAGTGCCCCGGACAGGGGGCAGTCTAACTATGGCTACACCTTC; CDR3 protein: CSAPDRGQSNYGYTF
clone size: few; J gene: TRBJ1-2; V gene: TRBV29-1; D gene: TRBD1; CDR3 DNA: TGCAGCGTTGAAGGGGTGCAGGGGGCAAGATATGGCTACACCTTC; CDR3 protein: CSVEGVQGARYGYTF
clone size: many; J gene: TRBJ2-4; V gene: TRBV20-1; D gene: -; CDR3 DNA: TGCAGTGCTAGTTGGGGAGAAAAGGGGCAGGACATTCAGTACTTC; CDR3 protein: CSASWGEKGQDIQYF
clone size: many; J gene: TRBJ1-4; V gene: TRBV5-1; D gene: TRBD1; CDR3 DNA: TGCGCCAGCAGCGACGACAGGGGTAATGAAAAACTGTTTTTT; CDR3 protein: CASSDDRGNEKLFF
clone size: many; J gene: TRBJ2-7; V gene: TRBV6-2/TRBV6-3; D gene: -; CDR3 DNA: TGTGCCAGCAGTCGCAGGGGGGATCGGGACTACGAGCAGTACTTC; CDR3 protein: CASSRRGDRDYEQYF
clone size: many; J gene: TRBJ2-7; V gene: TRBV2; D gene: -; CDR3 DNA: TGTGCCAGCAGTGAAGGCCAGGTCTCCTACGAGCAGTACTTC; CDR3 protein: CASSEGQVSYEQYF
clone size: -; J gene: TRBJ2-1; V gene: TRBV6-1; D gene: -; CDR3 DNA: TGTGCCAGCAGTCAGACCCACAGGGTGACCACCTACAATGAGCAGTTCTTC; CDR3 protein: CASSQTHRVTTYNEQFF
clone size: many; J gene: TRBJ2-7; V gene: TRBV6-5; D gene: -; CDR3 DNA: TGTGCCAGCAGTTACTCACGGGTTTCCTACGAGCAGTACTTC; CDR3 protein: CASSYSRVSYEQYF
clone size: many; J gene: TRBJ2-3; V gene: TRBV20-1; D gene: -; CDR3 DNA: TGCAGTGCTAGAGTTCCTCCCACAGATACGCAGTATTTT; CDR3 protein: CSARVPPTDTQYF
clone size: few; J gene: TRBJ1-1; V gene: TRBV24-1; D gene: TRBD1; CDR3 DNA: TGTGCCACCAGTGATTTGCAGGGACAGTGGGTTGGGGACACTGAAGCTTTCTTT; CDR3 protein: CATSDLQGQWVGDTEAFF
clone size: many; J gene: TRBJ2-2; V gene: TRBV5-4; D gene: TRBD2; CDR3 DNA: TGTGCCAGCAGCTTGGCTAGCGGGAACACCGGGGAGCTGTTTTTT; CDR3 protein: CASSLASGNTGELFF
clone size: many; J gene: TRBJ2-1; V gene: TRBV6-1; D gene: -; CDR3 DNA: TGTGCCAGCAGAGACAGTTCCTCCTACAATGAGCAGTTCTTC; CDR3 protein: CASRDSSSYNEQFF
clone size: -; J gene: TRBJ2-5; V gene: TRBV5-4; D gene: -; CDR3 DNA: TGTGCCAGCAGCCCTGCCGACGTTCGCGAGACCCAGTACTTC; CDR3 protein: CASSPADVRETQYF
clone size: many; J gene: TRBJ1-2; V gene: TRBV7-8; D gene: TRBD1; CDR3 DNA: TGTGCCAGCAGCTTAAAGGGACAGGGTGGGAACTATGGCTACACCTTC; CDR3 protein: CASSLKGQGGNYGYTF
clone size: many; J gene: TRBJ2-5; V gene: TRBV5-1; D gene: -; CDR3 DNA: TGCGCCAGCAGCCGGGACGGGACGGGAGAGACCCAGTACTTC; CDR3 protein: CASSRDGTGETQYF
clone size: many; J gene: TRBJ1-5; V gene: TRBV20-1; D gene: TRBD1; CDR3 DNA: TGCAGTGTTGGCCAGGGGGAGCAGCCCCAGCATTTT; CDR3 protein: CSVGQGEQPQHF
clone size: many; J gene: TRBJ2-7; V gene: TRBV30; D gene: TRBD2; CDR3 DNA: TGTGCCTGCCCTGCTAGCGGGAGTAAGTACGAGCAGTACTTC; CDR3 protein: CACPASGSKYEQYF
clone size: many; J gene: TRBJ1-2; V gene: TRBV7-8; D gene: -; CDR3 DNA: TGTGCCAGCAGCTTAGAAACCAGCTATGGCTACACCTTC; CDR3 protein: CASSLETSYGYTF
clone size: many; J gene: TRBJ2-7; V gene: TRBV15; D gene: -; CDR3 DNA: TGTGCCACCAGCAGAATACTAGACTCCTACGAGCAGTACTTC; CDR3 protein: CATSRILDSYEQYF
clone size: -; J gene: TRBJ1-2; V gene: TRBV28; D gene: TRBD1; CDR3 DNA: TGTGCCAGCAGTTCGGTGGTGGGACAGGGGGCGCTTGCCAACTATGGCTACACCTTC; CDR3 protein: CASSSVVGQGALANYGYTF
clone size: many; J gene: TRBJ1-1; V gene: TRBV10-3; D gene: -; CDR3 DNA: TGTGCCGCGGAATCGGGACTCAACACTGAAGCTTTCTTT; CDR3 protein: CAAESGLNTEAFF
clone size: many; J gene: TRBJ1-1; V gene: TRBV6-6; D gene: TRBD1; CDR3 DNA: TGTGCCAGCAGTTACGTTCAGGGGGCGAACACTGAAGCTTTCTTT; CDR3 protein: CASSYVQGANTEAFF
clone size: many; J gene: TRBJ2-7; V gene: TRBV20-1; D gene: -; CDR3 DNA: TGCAGTGCCGGCCGTGGGAGTTACGAGCAGTACTTC; CDR3 protein: CSAGRGSYEQYF